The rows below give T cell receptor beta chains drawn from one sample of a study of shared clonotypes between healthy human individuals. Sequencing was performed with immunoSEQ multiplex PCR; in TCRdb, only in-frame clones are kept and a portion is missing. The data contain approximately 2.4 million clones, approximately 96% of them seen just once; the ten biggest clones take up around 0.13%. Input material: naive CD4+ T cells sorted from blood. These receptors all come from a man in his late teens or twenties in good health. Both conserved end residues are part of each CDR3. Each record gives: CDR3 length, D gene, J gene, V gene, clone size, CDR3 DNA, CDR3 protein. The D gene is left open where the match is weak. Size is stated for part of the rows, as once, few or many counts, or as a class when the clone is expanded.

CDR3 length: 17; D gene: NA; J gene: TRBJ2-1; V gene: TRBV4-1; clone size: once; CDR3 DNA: TGCGCCAGCAGCCACAACTGGAGGAGCAGCTCCTACAATGAGCAGTTCTTC; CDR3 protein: CASSHNWRSSSYNEQFF
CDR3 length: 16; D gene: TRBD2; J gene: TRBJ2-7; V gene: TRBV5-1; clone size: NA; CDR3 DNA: TGCGCCAGCAGCACCAGGACTAGCGGGAGACAGGACGAGCAGTACTTC; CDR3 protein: CASSTRTSGRQDEQYF
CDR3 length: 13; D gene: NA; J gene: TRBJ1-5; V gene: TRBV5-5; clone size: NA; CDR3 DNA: TGTGCCAGCAGCCCTGGAACCAATCCGCCCCAGCATTTT; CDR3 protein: CASSPGTNPPQHF
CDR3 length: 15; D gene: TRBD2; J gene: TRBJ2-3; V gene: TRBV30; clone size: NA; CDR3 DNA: TGTGCCTGGAGTCCCGAAAGGACTAGAACAGATACGCAGTATTTT; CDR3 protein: CAWSPERTRTDTQYF
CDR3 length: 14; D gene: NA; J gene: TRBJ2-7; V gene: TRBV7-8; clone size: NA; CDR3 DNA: TGTGCCAGCAGCTTGGACAGATACTCCTACGAGCAGTACTTC; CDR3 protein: CASSLDRYSYEQYF
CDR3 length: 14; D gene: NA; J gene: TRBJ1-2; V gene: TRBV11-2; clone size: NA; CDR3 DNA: TGTGCCAGCAGCTTATCGGCAGGGAGCTATGGCTACACCTTC; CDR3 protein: CASSLSAGSYGYTF
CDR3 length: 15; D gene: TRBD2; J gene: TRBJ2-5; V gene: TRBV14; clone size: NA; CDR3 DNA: TGTGCCAGCAGCCAGGTAGCGGGGGCTCAAGAGACCCAGTACTTC; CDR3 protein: CASSQVAGAQETQYF
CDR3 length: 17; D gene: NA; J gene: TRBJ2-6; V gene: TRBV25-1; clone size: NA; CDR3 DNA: TGTGCCAGCAGTTCCCAGGGACGTTCCTCTGGGGCCAACGTCCTGACTTTC; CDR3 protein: CASSSQGRSSGANVLTF
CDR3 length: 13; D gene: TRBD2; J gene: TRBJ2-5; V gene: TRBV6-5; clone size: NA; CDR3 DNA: TGTGCCAGCAACCCCGCGGGGGTCGAGACCCAGTACTTC; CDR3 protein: CASNPAGVETQYF
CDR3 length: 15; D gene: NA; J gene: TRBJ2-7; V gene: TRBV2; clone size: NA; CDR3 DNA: TGTGCCAGCAGTGAAAGGACAGAGAGCTCCTACGAGCAGTACTTC; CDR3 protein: CASSERTESSYEQYF
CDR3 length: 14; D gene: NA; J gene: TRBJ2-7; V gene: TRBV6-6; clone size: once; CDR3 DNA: TGTGCCAGCAGTCCTCCTAGGGAATCCTACGAGCAGTACTTC; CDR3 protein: CASSPPRESYEQYF
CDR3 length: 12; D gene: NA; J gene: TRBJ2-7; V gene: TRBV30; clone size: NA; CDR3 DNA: TGTGCCTGGGCCGGCTTAAGTACTGAGCAGTACTTC; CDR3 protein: CAWAGLSTEQYF
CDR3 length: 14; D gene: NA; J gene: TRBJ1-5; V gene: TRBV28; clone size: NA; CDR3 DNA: TGTGCCAGCAGTCCCATTAACAGCAATCAGCCCCAGCATTTT; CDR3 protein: CASSPINSNQPQHF
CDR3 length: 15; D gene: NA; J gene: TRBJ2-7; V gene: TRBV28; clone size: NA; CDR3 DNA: TGTGCCAGCAAGAGGGCCGCGACCCTCCTCTACGAGCAGTACTTC; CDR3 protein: CASKRAATLLYEQYF
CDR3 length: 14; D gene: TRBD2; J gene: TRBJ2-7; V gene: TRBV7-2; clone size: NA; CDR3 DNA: TGTGCCAGCAGCCCTGGACTAGCGGCCTACGAGCAGTACTTC; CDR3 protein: CASSPGLAAYEQYF
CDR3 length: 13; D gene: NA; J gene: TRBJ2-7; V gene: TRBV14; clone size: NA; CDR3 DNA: TGTGCCAGCAAACCAACAGGGACCTACGAGCAGTACTTC; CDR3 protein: CASKPTGTYEQYF
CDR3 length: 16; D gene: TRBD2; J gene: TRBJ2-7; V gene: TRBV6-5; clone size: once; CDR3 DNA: TGTGCCAGCAGTTCCAAGACTAGCGGGAGGGGGAACGAGCAGTACTTC; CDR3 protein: CASSSKTSGRGNEQYF
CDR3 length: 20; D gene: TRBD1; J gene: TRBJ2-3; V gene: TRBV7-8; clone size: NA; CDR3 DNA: TGTGCCAGCAGCTCGGGGTGGACAGGGGGGAGCCGGGCTAGCACAGATACGCAGTATTTT; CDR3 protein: CASSSGWTGGSRASTDTQYF
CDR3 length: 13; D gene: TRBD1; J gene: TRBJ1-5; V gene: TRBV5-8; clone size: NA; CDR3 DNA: TGTGCCAGCAGACAGACAGGGAATCAGCCCCAGCATTTT; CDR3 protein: CASRQTGNQPQHF
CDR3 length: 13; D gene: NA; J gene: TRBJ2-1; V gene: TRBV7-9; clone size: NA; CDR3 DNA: TGTGCCAGCAGCTTAGGTAGCTACAATGAGCAGTTCTTC; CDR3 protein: CASSLGSYNEQFF
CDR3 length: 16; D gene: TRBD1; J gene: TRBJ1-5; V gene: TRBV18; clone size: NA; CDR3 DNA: TGTGCCAGCTCACCCGGACAGGGGGCTGGCAATCAGCCCCAGCATTTT; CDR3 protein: CASSPGQGAGNQPQHF
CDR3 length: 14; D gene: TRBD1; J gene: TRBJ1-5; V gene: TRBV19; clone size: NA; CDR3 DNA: TGTGCCAGTAGACTACAGGGGGGCCCCGGGGCCCAGCATTTT; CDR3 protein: CASRLQGGPGAQHF
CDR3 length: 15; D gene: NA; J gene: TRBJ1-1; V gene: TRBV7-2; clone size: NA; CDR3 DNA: TGTGCCAGCAGCTTAGTGGCAAGCCTCGGCACTGAAGCTTTCTTT; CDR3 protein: CASSLVASLGTEAFF
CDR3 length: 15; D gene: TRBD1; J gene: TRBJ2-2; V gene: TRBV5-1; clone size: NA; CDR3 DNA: TGCGCCAGCAGTTATGGGACAGGTGGTCCCGGGGAGCTGTTTTTT; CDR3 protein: CASSYGTGGPGELFF
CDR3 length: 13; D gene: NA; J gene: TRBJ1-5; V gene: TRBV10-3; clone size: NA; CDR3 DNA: TGTGCCATCAGTGAGTCCGGGTATCAGCCCCAGCATTTT; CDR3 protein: CAISESGYQPQHF
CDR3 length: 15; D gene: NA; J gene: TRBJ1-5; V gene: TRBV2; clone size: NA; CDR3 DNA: TGTGCCAGCAGGGGCGGGGGCCATCAGAGGACGCCCCAGCATTTT; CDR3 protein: CASRGGGHQRTPQHF
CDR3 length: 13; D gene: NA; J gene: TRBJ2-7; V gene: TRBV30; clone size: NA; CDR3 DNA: TGTGCCTGGAGTGTAACAGGTTCCTACGAGCAGTACTTC; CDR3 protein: CAWSVTGSYEQYF
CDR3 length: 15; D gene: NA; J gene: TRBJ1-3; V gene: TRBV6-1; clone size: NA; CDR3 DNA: TGTGCCAGCAGTGTGGGGGGCCTATCTGGAAACACCATATATTTT; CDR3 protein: CASSVGGLSGNTIYF
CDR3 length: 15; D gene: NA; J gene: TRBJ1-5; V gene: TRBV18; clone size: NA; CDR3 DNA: TGTGCCAGCTCACCACCGGACGGGGGCAATCAGCCCCAGCATTTT; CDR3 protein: CASSPPDGGNQPQHF
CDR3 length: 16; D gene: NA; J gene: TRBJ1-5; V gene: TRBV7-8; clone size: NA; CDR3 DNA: TGTGCCAGCAGCGAAGCGGGGAAGGGACTATATCAGCCCCAGCATTTT; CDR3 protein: CASSEAGKGLYQPQHF
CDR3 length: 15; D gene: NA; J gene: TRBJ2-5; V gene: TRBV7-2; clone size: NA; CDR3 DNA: TGTGCCAGCATCCCCCGGTCACCGTACCAAGAGACCCAGTACTTC; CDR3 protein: CASIPRSPYQETQYF
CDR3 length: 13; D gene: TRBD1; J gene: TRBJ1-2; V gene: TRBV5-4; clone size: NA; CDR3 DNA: TGTGCCAGCAGTCCCCCAGGGGGCAATGGCTACACCTTC; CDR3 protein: CASSPPGGNGYTF
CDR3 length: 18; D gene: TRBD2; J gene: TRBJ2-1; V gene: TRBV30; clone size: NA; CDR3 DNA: TGTGCCTGGAGTGCCGGGACTAGCGGGCGGTCTTCCTACAATGAGCAGTTCTTC; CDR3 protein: CAWSAGTSGRSSYNEQFF
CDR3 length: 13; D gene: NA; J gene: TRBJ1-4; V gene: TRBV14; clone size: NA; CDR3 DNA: TGTGCCAGCAGCCAAGATCTGGGCCGAAAACTGTTTTTT; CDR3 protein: CASSQDLGRKLFF
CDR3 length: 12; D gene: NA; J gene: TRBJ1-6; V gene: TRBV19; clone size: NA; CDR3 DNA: TGTGCCAGTAGTACACAGGGAAGTCCCCTCCACTTT; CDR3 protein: CASSTQGSPLHF
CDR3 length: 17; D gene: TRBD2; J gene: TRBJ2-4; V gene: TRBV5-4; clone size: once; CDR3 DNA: TGTGCCAGCAGCCCGCCCGGGGGAGCGGGGGGAAAAAACATTCAGTACTTC; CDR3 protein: CASSPPGGAGGKNIQYF